This passage covers 21 T cell receptor beta chains from one sample sequenced in a study of blood T cell repertoires in COVID-19. Data came from immunoSEQ multiplex PCR; TCRdb stores just in-frame clones and leaves some out. The data contain some 98,000 clones, about four fifths of them singletons. Sample: peripheral blood. Every receptor here comes from a human donor in a cohort sampled during active COVID-19.

The chain is built from TRBV5-5 and TRBJ2-7; D is possibly TRBD2 (6 bases). Trimming removed 3 bases at V and 0 bases at J, with 7 bases between. The CDR3 spans 13 residues. Germline lookup yields CDR1 SGHKS and CDR2 YYEKEE (reference sequence). CDR3 sequence (DNA): TGTGCCAGCAGCTGGGGGGTCTCCTACGAGCAGTACTTC. Translated: CASSWGVSYEQYF.

J is TRBJ2-1 and V is TRBV30, with 11 bases matching TRBD2. V gave up 8 bases and J gave up 2 bases; unmatched junction bases: 5. CDR1 is GTSNPN and CDR2 is SVGIG in the germline V gene (reference sequence). The CDR3 has 14 amino acids. The CDR3 DNA sequence: TGTGCCGGGATAGCGGGGGGGGCCTACAATGAGCAGTTCTTC. Translated, it gives CAGIAGGAYNEQFF.

The chain couples TRBV5-4 to TRBJ1-2; weak D call: TRBD1 (6 bases). Germline CDR1 SGHNT, CDR2 YYREEE (reference sequence). V shed 1 base and J shed 5 bases, with 15 bases lying between them. The CDR3 runs 15 residues. CDR3 loop: CASSLQGRVRYGYTF. DNA for the CDR3: TGTGCCAGCAGCTTGCAGGGGAGGGTGAGATATGGCTACACCTTC.

This sequence joins TRBV14 and TRBJ1-4, with a tentative D call TRBD1 (6 bases). V was cut by 1 base and J by 6 bases, with 12 bases left in between. This CDR3 is built from 15 residues. CDR1 is SGHDN and CDR2 is FVKESK in the germline V gene. CDR3 in DNA: TGTGCCAGCAGCCAAGGGGCAGGGGAAGATGAAAAACTGTTTTTT. Translated: CASSQGAGEDEKLFF.

The DNA of the CDR3 is TGTGCCAGCAGCTTGCAGGGAGGCACCGGGGAGCTGTTTTTT. Encoded protein: CASSLQGGTGELFF. The rearrangement joins TRBV5-5 to TRBJ2-2, with a possible D match to TRBD2 (6 bases). Germline loops: CDR1 SGHKS, CDR2 YYEKEE (reference sequence). This CDR3 region has 14 residues. The ends were cut back, 1 base at V and 4 bases at J, with 8 bases in the middle.

This clone showed up just a few times. The chain is built from TRBV24-1 and TRBJ2-7; 11 positions agree with TRBD1. This CDR3 contains 15 residues. The V gene end was trimmed by 3 bases and the J gene end by 3 bases; junction bases not matched to a gene: 3. Per the germline V gene, CDR1 is KGHDR and CDR2 is SFDVKD. CDR3 DNA: TGTGCCACCAGTGATACGGGACAGGGGGTCTACGAGCAGTACTTC. It yields the protein CATSDTGQGVYEQYF.

The rearrangement uses TRBV7-3 and TRBJ2-2, with D possibly matching TRBD1 (6 bases). The CDR3 has 15 residues. The V gene lost 5 bases and the J gene lost 0 bases, with 10 bases spanning the gap. From germline, CDR1 is SGHTA and CDR2 FQGTGA. CDR3 coding DNA: TGTGCCAGCAGCAGGGACACATCGAACACCGGGGAGCTGTTTTTT. Its translation is CASSRDTSNTGELFF.

This chain joins TRBV25-1 and TRBJ1-2; D perhaps matches TRBD1 (6 bases). The CDR3 loop spans 13 amino acids. Trimming removed 1 base from V and 5 bases from J, with 8 bases in between. The germline gives CDR1 MGHDK, CDR2 SYGVNS. The chain's CDR3 is CASSEWGRYGYTF. The CDR3 DNA reads TGTGCCAGCAGTGAATGGGGGCGATATGGCTACACCTTC.

The chain has TRBV20-1 and TRBJ2-7; 13 bases match TRBD2. V shed 3 bases, J shed 4 bases, and the junction held 3 bases outside the gene matches. There are 14 residues in the CDR3. The germline V gene has CDR1 DFQATT and CDR2 SNEGSKA (reference sequence). The CDR3 here is CSASGLAGAYEQYF. The CDR3 DNA sequence: TGCAGTGCTAGTGGACTAGCGGGAGCTTACGAGCAGTACTTC.

This clone was found a few times. This chain joins TRBV6-4 and TRBJ1-2, with TRBD1 matching 7 bases. J lost 2 bases, V lost 11 bases, and 5 bases had no gene match. Germline CDR1 reads MRHNA; CDR2 reads SNTAGT. This CDR3 has 12 amino acids. The CDR3 loop reads CAPRGVNYGYTF. CDR3 nucleotides: TGTGCCCCCAGGGGGGTCAACTATGGCTACACCTTC.

The chain uses TRBV6-1 and TRBJ2-7, with TRBD2 matching 7 bases. This CDR3 contains 14 residues. Germline V gene sequence: CDR1 MNHNS, CDR2 SASEGT. V trimming: 3 bases; J trimming: 3 bases; junction bases outside the gene matches: 5. The CDR3 DNA follows: TGTGCCAGCAGTGAGGAGGGAGGGCTCTACGAGCAGTACTTC. It encodes CASSEEGGLYEQYF.

The rearrangement links TRBV5-1 to TRBJ1-4, with D possibly matching TRBD1 (6 bases). The CDR3 covers 15 residues. Germline V lookup: CDR1 SGHRS, CDR2 YFSETQ. Trimming stripped 4 bases from V and 4 bases from J, with 14 bases between. CDR3 sequence reads: CASSTQGSYNEKLFF. CDR3 DNA sequence: TGCGCCAGCAGCACTCAGGGGTCCTATAATGAAAAACTGTTTTTT. The full variable domain, its missing parts supplied by reference TRBV5-1 and TRBJ1-4, is KAGVTQTPRYLIKTRGQQVTLSCSPISGHRSVSWYQQTPGQGLQFLFEYFSETQRNKGNFPGRFSGRQFSNSRSEMNVSTLELGDSALYLCASSTQGSYNEKLFFGSGTQLSVL.

J is TRBJ2-7 and V is TRBV5-6; 10 positions agree with TRBD1. The V gene's germline CDR1 is SGHDT and CDR2 YYEEEE. J was trimmed by 0 bases and V by 5 bases; bases with no gene match: 11. The CDR3 loop spans 17 amino acids. CDR3 bases: TGTGCCAGCAGATATGGGACAGGGGTTTTGGGCTCCTACGAGCAGTACTTC. Amino acid sequence: CASRYGTGVLGSYEQYF.

This chain uses TRBV18 with TRBJ1-2; the D gene is possibly TRBD1 (6 bases). V lost 4 bases and J lost 2, with 17 bases in between. The CDR3 runs 16 residues. The germline gives CDR1 KGHSH, CDR2 LQKENI. In DNA form, the CDR3 reads TGTGCCAGCTCACTCGGTTTGGACAGCGCGAACTATGGCTACACCTTC. This translates into CASSLGLDSANYGYTF.

This chain joins TRBV3-1 (or the pseudogene TRBV3-2) and TRBJ2-3, with a weak D call TRBD1 (6 bases). The germline CDR1 and CDR2 sequences are LGHDT and YNNKEL (reference sequence). Trimming cost V 4 bases and J 5 bases, with 13 bases left between them. The CDR3 loop spans 14 amino acids. In DNA form, the CDR3 reads TGTGCCAGCAGCCTGACAGGATCGAGAGATACGCAGTATTTT. This sequence encodes CASSLTGSRDTQYF.

The chain combines TRBV29-1 with TRBJ2-7; D is perhaps TRBD1 (7 bases). Germline CDR1 reads SQVTM; CDR2 reads ANQGSEA. The CDR3 totals 13 residues. Trimming took off 4 bases at V and 4 bases at J, with 14 bases between the two ends. In DNA form, the CDR3 reads TGCAGCGTTGCCGGAGGGGGCGGGTACGAGCAGTACTTC. This translates into CSVAGGGGYEQYF.

This clone was counted a few times. The chain couples TRBV19 to TRBJ1-3, with D possibly matching TRBD1 (5 bases). CDR1 and CDR2 (germline): LNHDA, SQIVND (reference sequence). CDR3 size: 14 residues. V dropped 9 bases and J dropped 2 bases, with 14 bases sitting between them. CDR3 DNA: TGTGCCAGCCTCGCGGGGGGTACTGGAAACACCATATATTTT. Protein: CASLAGGTGNTIYF.

V and J are TRBV27 and TRBJ1-6; D perhaps matches TRBD1 (6 bases). Looked up from germline, CDR1 is MNHEY and CDR2 is SMNVEV (reference sequence). This CDR3 is built from 13 residues. V lost 2 bases, J lost 12 bases, and 11 bases lay in between. The CDR3 loop is CASSLDEGVPLHF. The CDR3 region has the DNA TGTGCCAGCAGTTTAGACGAGGGGGTACCCCTCCACTTT.

This clone was detected a few times. The V gene is TRBV7-9, the J gene TRBJ1-1; D perhaps matches TRBD1 (6 bases). Germline V gene lookup returns CDR1 SEHNR and CDR2 FQNEAQ (reference sequence). Trimming shortened V by 4 bases and J by 0 bases, and 9 bases separated the two germline ends. This CDR3 comprises 14 residues. CDR3 in amino acids: CASSSDRLNTEAFF. The CDR3, as DNA: TGTGCCAGCAGCTCGGACAGACTGAACACTGAAGCTTTCTTT.

This chain connects TRBV3-1 (or the pseudogene TRBV3-2) to TRBJ2-7; 7 bases fit TRBD1. After removal of 1 base from V and 5 bases from J, the junction contained 8 bases not matched to a gene. The CDR3 is made up of 15 amino acids. From germline, CDR1 is LGHDT and CDR2 YNNKEL (reference sequence). This CDR3 reads CASSQARGQGDEQYF. The CDR3 nucleotides are TGTGCCAGCAGCCAAGCTAGAGGGCAGGGGGACGAGCAGTACTTC.

This clone appeared a few times. The V call is TRBV11-3, the J call TRBJ2-2; weak D call: TRBD1 (7 bases). CDR1 and CDR2 from the germline V gene are SGHNT and YENEEA. Trimming left V 3 bases short and J 7 bases short, with 15 bases between. There are 15 residues in the CDR3. CDR3 in amino acids: CASSFAGGHHGELFF. The CDR3 DNA is TGTGCCAGCAGCTTCGCAGGGGGGCACCACGGGGAGCTGTTTTTT.